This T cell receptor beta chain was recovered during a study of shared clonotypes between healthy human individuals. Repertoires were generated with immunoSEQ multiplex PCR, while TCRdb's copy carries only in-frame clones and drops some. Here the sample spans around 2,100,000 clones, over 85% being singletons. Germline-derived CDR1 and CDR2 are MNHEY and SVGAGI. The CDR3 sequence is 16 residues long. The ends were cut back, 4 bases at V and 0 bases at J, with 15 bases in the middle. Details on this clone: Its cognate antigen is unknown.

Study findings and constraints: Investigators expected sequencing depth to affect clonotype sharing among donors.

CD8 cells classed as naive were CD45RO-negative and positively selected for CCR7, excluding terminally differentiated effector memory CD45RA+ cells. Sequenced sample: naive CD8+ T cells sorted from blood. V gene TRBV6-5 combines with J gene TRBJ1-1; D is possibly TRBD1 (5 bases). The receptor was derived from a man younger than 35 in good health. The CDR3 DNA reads TGTGCCAGCAGTTCGCAGGGCAGCCACATGAACACTGAAGCTTTCTTT. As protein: CASSSQGSHMNTEAFF.